The 3 T cell receptor beta chains listed next were all sequenced from one sample in a study of CD8+ T cells in alopecia areata. The treatment is: oral pan-JAK inhibitor, 5-10 mg twice daily. It was cDNA, reverse transcribed from extracted RNA, that served as the sequencing template. TCRdb's copy holds only in-frame clones and misses some; the assay was immunoSEQ multiplex PCR. The sample gives roughly 100,000 clones, approximately 60% of which show up once; 15% to 18% is in the top ten. Sequenced material: CD8+ T cells sorted from blood, taken at week 4, from a patient treated with tofacitinib. The source of these receptors is a human donor with alopecia areata.

The chain uses TRBV5-4 and TRBJ2-7; D ambiguous. The V end was cut by 0 bases, the J end by 2 bases, with 12 bases between. From germline, CDR1 is SGHNT and CDR2 YYREEE (reference sequence). The CDR3 length is 15 residues. The CDR3 DNA sequence: TGTGCCAGCAGCTTGGGCCCGGACGTAACCTACGAGCAGTACTTC. This gives the protein CASSLGPDVTYEQYF.

The J gene is TRBJ2-4, the V gene TRBV2; D remains unclear. V lost 5 bases and J lost 2, with 13 bases in between. Germline V gene lookup returns CDR1 SNHLY and CDR2 FYNNEI. This CDR3 is built from 15 residues. The CDR3 spells CASSYSELPKNIQYF. CDR3 coding DNA: TGTGCCAGCAGTTACTCGGAGTTACCCAAAAACATTCAGTACTTC.

The rearrangement links TRBV29-1 to TRBJ1-2; tentative D call: TRBD1 (5 bases). The germline CDR1 and CDR2 sequences are SQVTM and ANQGSEA. The CDR3 sequence is 17 residues long. Trimming took 1 base from V and 7 from J, leaving 25 bases between them. The CDR3 reads CSVEVGEGHGGYTGYTF. The CDR3 DNA sequence: TGCAGCGTTGAAGTCGGGGAGGGTCACGGGGGGTATACTGGCTACACCTTC.